The 13 T cell receptor beta chains below come from one sample, sequenced in a study of regulatory T cells in long-lasting Graves disease. For TCR beta, libraries came from iRepertoire HTBI primers and Arm-PCR of CDR3 regions. TCRdb used MiXCR to reprocess the multiplex PCR reads, holding one entry per CDR3 protein. The table records 450,000 to 650,000 distinct CDR3 sequences, 15% to 20% of them present only once. As to time point: newly diagnosed GD, antithyroid drugs for less than 3 months. RNA extracted from PBMCs served as the sequencing template. The same data also contributed to another study, on T cells in Graves' hyperthyroidism and ophthalmopathy.

Here the sequenced sample was peripheral blood mononuclear cells (PBMCs), taken at new diagnosis, from a patient treated with antithyroid drugs. These receptors were taken from a woman between 40 and 65 years old with Graves disease.

This sequence joins TRBV9 and TRBJ2-6; 7 bases are a match to TRBD2. Germline V lookup: CDR1 SGDLS, CDR2 YYNGEE. V dropped 4 bases and J dropped 0; count of bases not matched to a gene: 13. The length of the CDR3 is 19 residues. The CDR3 bases are TGTGCCAGCAGCACTCGGAGGAGCGGGGTAAACTCTGGGGCCAACGTCCTGACTTTC. Amino acid sequence: CASSTRRSGVNSGANVLTF.

This clonotype was counted only a few times. The CDR3 here is CASSLTQANTEAFF. CDR3 DNA: TGTGCCAGCAGCTTAACACAGGCGAACACTGAAGCTTTCTTT. V usage is TRBV7-3 and J usage is TRBJ1-1, with a possible D match to TRBD1 (5 bases). Trimming pared 0 bases from V and 1 base from J, leaving 6 bases between. CDR3 length: 14 amino acids. Germline V lookup: CDR1 SGHTA, CDR2 FQGTGA.

This clonotype has a count of ten or more. The chain carries TRBV3-1 and TRBJ1-1; D not certain. CDR3 length: 15 residues. The germline V and J ends were trimmed by 0 bases and 1 base, with 9 bases remaining between them. Germline CDR1 is LGHDT and CDR2 is YNNKEL (reference sequence). The CDR3 sequence: CASSQDGAGNTEAFF. The CDR3 coding sequence is TGTGCCAGCAGCCAAGATGGAGCAGGGAACACTGAAGCTTTCTTT.

The rearrangement links TRBV19 to TRBJ1-5; no clear D. Trimming took off 0 bases at V and 3 bases at J, with 3 bases between the two ends. Germline V CDR1 and CDR2: LNHDA, SQIVND (reference sequence). The CDR3 has 13 amino acids. CDR3 sequence reads: CASSIESNQPQHF. CDR3 DNA: TGTGCCAGTAGTATAGAATCCAATCAGCCCCAGCATTTT.

In its sample, this clonotype was seen many times. CDR3 protein: CASSYGLAGPTQETQYF. CDR3 nucleotide sequence: TGTGCCAGCAGTTACGGACTAGCGGGCCCGACCCAAGAGACCCAGTACTTC. The V and J genes are TRBV6-5 and TRBJ2-5, with 11 bases that match TRBD2. This CDR3 has 17 amino acids. J gave up 1 base and V 2 bases, and 6 bases lay outside the gene matches. Looked up from germline, CDR1 is MNHEY and CDR2 is SVGAGI.

This clonotype was counted many times. The gene calls are TRBV7-9 and TRBJ1-5; 9 bases align to TRBD1. The junction had 6 bases not matched to a gene; V was cut back by 7 bases and J by 5 bases. CDR3 size: 14 residues. Per the germline V gene, CDR1 is SEHNR and CDR2 is FQNEAQ (reference sequence). In DNA, the CDR3 is TGTGCCAGCACCCGAGGGGACAGGGATCAGCCCCAGCATTTT. This translates into CASTRGDRDQPQHF.

The J gene is TRBJ2-3, the V gene TRBV19; 7 bases agree with TRBD1. The V segment lost 3 bases and the J segment 0 bases; nucleotides outside the gene matches: 9. This CDR3 is built from 17 residues. Germline loops: CDR1 LNHDA, CDR2 SQIVND (reference sequence). CDR3 region: CASSISLWDRSTDTQYF. The CDR3 region has the DNA TGTGCCAGTAGTATCTCCCTGTGGGACAGAAGCACAGATACGCAGTATTTT.

At least ten counts were recorded for this clonotype. The rearrangement joins TRBV12-3 or TRBV12-4 to TRBJ1-2; D possibly corresponds to TRBD1 (6 bases). The length of the CDR3 is 13 residues. The ends were cut back, 2 bases at V and 3 bases at J, with 7 bases in the middle. CDR3 loop: CASSLTGYYGYTF. DNA for the CDR3: TGTGCCAGCAGTTTAACAGGGTACTATGGCTACACCTTC.

The chain joins TRBV7-6 to TRBJ2-7, with 7 positions matching TRBD2. The V gene end was trimmed by 1 base and the J gene end by 5 bases; junction bases not matched to a gene: 2. This CDR3 region has 13 residues. Germline V gives CDR1 SGHVS, CDR2 FNYEAQ. The CDR3 sequence: CASSLGGGDEQYV. Here the CDR3 DNA reads TGTGCCAGCAGCTTAGGTGGGGGGGACGAGCAGTACGTC.

This clonotype has ten or more counts. The chain couples TRBV28 to TRBJ2-5; 11 bases are shared with TRBD2. Germline-derived CDR1 and CDR2 are MDHEN and SYDVKM. This CDR3 is built from 22 residues. V dropped 4 bases and J dropped 1; count of bases not matched to a gene: 23. The CDR3 DNA follows: TGTGCCAGCAGTTCTTTCCCCACAGATGCTAGCGGGGGGCGAAGCTTCCAAGAGACCCAGTACTTC. Its translation: CASSSFPTDASGGRSFQETQYF.

DNA of the CDR3: TGTGCCAGCCTCGGGCAGGTGAACACTGAAGCTTTCTTT. As protein: CASLGQVNTEAFF. The V and J genes are TRBV19 and TRBJ1-1; no clear D. The V gene's germline CDR1 is LNHDA and CDR2 SQIVND (reference sequence). The CDR3 spans 13 residues. Trimming left V 9 bases short and J 0 bases short, with 11 bases between.

In this sample, this clonotype turned up many times. The chain couples TRBV11-3 to TRBJ2-1; perhaps TRBD2 as D (7 bases). This CDR3 has 20 residues. With 8 bases removed from V and 0 bases from J, the gap between germline ends came to 29 bases. Germline lookup yields CDR1 SGHNT and CDR2 YENEEA. The CDR3 protein is CASAGVGRGAVKSSYNEQFF. The CDR3 DNA reads as TGTGCCAGCGCGGGGGTGGGACGGGGGGCTGTGAAAAGCTCCTACAATGAGCAGTTCTTC.

This clonotype occurred many times. The chain combines TRBV10-3 with TRBJ2-7, with D tentatively TRBD2 (5 bases). Looked up from germline, CDR1 is ENHRY and CDR2 is SYGVKD. CDR3 length: 11 amino acids. The V and J ends lost 3 bases and 7 bases respectively, with 7 bases between them. The CDR3, as DNA: TGTGCCATCAGTGACGGAGGAGAGCAGTACTTC. This gives the protein CAISDGGEQYF.